This TCR beta chain is drawn from a study of T cell responses to AZD1222 COVID-19 vaccine. General observations from the study: Scientists sampled the repertoires only once the peak T cell response had passed. Mapped onto spike, vaccine-associated CD4 TCRs spanned it and were dominant at 160-218 and 743-854.

Per the germline V gene, CDR1 is SGHTA and CDR2 is FQGNSA. This CDR3 is built from 18 residues. Trimming removed 5 bases from V and 7 bases from J; junction bases left unmatched: 17. The repertoire was sequenced with immunoSEQ multiplex PCR; TCRdb's copy has only in-frame clones and lacks some. The sample holds 180,000 or so clones; approximately 90% are singletons and the top ten take around 26%. On this clone itself: Its antigen is currently unknown.

Some second doses came at about 4 weeks and others at about 12 weeks; these were pooled. Source: peripheral blood, taken 28 days after the second AZD1222 dose. The receptor's source is an adult who received the AZD1222 COVID-19 vaccine. This chain joins TRBV7-2 and TRBJ2-7, with 13 nucleotides matching TRBD2. The CDR3 is CASSDGLAGAPYASEQYF. The CDR3 bases are TGTGCCAGCAGCGACGGACTAGCGGGGGCTCCTTACGCGTCAGAGCAGTACTTC.